A selection of T cell receptor beta chains follows, all from one sample in a study of sequential checkpoint blockade in melanoma. This table comes from immunoSEQ multiplex PCR, and its TCRdb copy is limited to in-frame clones, with some not included. The sample lists 10,000 to 15,000 clones, approximately 22% occurring once. The material sequenced was tumor tissue (inferred from file names), taken from a patient given nivolumab and ipilimumab in sequence. The receptor set was obtained from a human donor with melanoma. CDR3s include the opening cysteine and the closing phenylalanine or tryptophan. Fields, in order: J gene, clone size, V gene, D gene, CDR3 protein, CDR3 DNA. A D gene is named only where the DNA matches it firmly. The size field is filled for only some rows; it gives once, few, many or a size class.

>TRBJ2-3|NA|TRBV30|NA
CAWGGTSTDTQYF
TGTGCCTGGGGGGGGACTAGCACAGATACGCAGTATTTT
>TRBJ2-1|NA|TRBV11-3|NA
CASSPKTDRQYNEQFF
TGTGCCAGCAGCCCGAAGACCGACCGGCAATACAATGAGCAGTTCTTC
>TRBJ2-7|NA|TRBV19|NA
CASSIKEGWGSEQYF
TGTGCCAGTAGTATTAAAGAGGGATGGGGGTCCGAGCAGTACTTC
>TRBJ2-7|many|TRBV2|NA
CASRETSGLGEQYF
TGTGCCAGCAGGGAAACCTCTGGGCTGGGCGAGCAGTACTTC
>TRBJ1-6|few|TRBV4-1|TRBD1
CASSHRGNNSPLHF
TGCGCCAGCAGCCACAGGGGGAATAATTCACCCCTCCACTTT
>TRBJ2-3|NA|TRBV5-1|NA
CASSLGDPTDTQYF
TGCGCCAGCAGCTTGGGAGACCCCACAGATACGCAGTATTTT
>TRBJ1-4|NA|TRBV5-1|TRBD1
CASSVGQGDGEKLFF
TGCGCCAGCAGCGTAGGACAGGGAGATGGAGAAAAACTGTTTTTT
>TRBJ2-4|NA|TRBV28|NA
CASTAGGGRKNIQYF
TGTGCCAGCACCGCGGGTGGGGGGCGCAAAAACATTCAGTACTTC
>TRBJ2-5|NA|TRBV6-8|TRBD2
CAIMASGGEETQYF
TGTGCCATCATGGCTAGCGGGGGCGAAGAGACCCAGTACTTC
>TRBJ2-7|NA|TRBV28|TRBD1
CASTLRQGPWEQYF
TGTGCCAGCACCCTACGACAGGGGCCTTGGGAGCAGTACTTC
>TRBJ1-1|NA|TRBV18|NA
CASSPGRRGTEAFF
TGTGCCAGCTCACCCGGGCGGCGGGGTACTGAAGCTTTCTTT
>TRBJ1-2|many|TRBV11-3|NA
CASTVDRMDYGYTF
TGTGCCAGCACCGTGGACAGAATGGACTATGGCTACACCTTC
>TRBJ2-5|medium-sized|TRBV6-8|NA
CAIGDRNEETQYF
TGTGCCATCGGAGACAGGAATGAGGAGACCCAGTACTTC
>TRBJ1-2|NA|TRBV10-2|NA
CASSEEPGSGYTF
TGCGCCAGCAGTGAGGAGCCGGGTTCTGGCTACACCTTC
>TRBJ2-5|NA|TRBV29-1|TRBD2
CSVCETSGVETQYF
TGCAGCGTTTGTGAGACTAGCGGGGTAGAGACCCAGTACTTC
>TRBJ2-1|NA|TRBV18|NA
CASSLVDNEQFF
TGTGCCAGCTCGCTAGTAGACAATGAGCAGTTCTTC
>TRBJ1-1|NA|TRBV29-1|NA
CSVLGTGMNTEAFF
TGCAGCGTTTTGGGCACAGGAATGAACACTGAAGCTTTCTTT
>TRBJ1-3|medium-sized|TRBV6-8|NA
CAIQGFGNTIYF
TGTGCCATCCAGGGCTTTGGAAACACCATATATTTT
>TRBJ1-5|few|TRBV6-8|TRBD1
CASRRDRRENQPQHF
TGTGCCAGCAGGAGGGACAGGCGGGAAAATCAGCCCCAGCATTTT
>TRBJ1-1|few|TRBV28|NA
CASSLEAKGKAFF
TGTGCCAGCAGTTTGGAGGCTAAGGGGAAAGCTTTCTTT